One and the same sample provided the 30 T cell receptor beta chains below, sequenced in a study of tumor and adjacent non-tumor tissue in lung cancer. Three rounds of nested PCR, following a modified ARM-PCR protocol, produced the TCRbeta library. One entry per CDR3 protein, called by TCRdb with MiXCR from the multiplex PCR reads. The sample consists of 100,000 to 150,000 distinct CDR3 sequences, approximately 66% of them appearing once. This sample's RNA came from whole unsorted tissue. Sequenced sample: lung tumor tissue. The receptors derive from a young man with non-small cell lung cancer.

The chain links TRBV4-2 to TRBJ2-5; D possibly uses TRBD1 or TRBD2 (5 bases each). The CDR3 contains 15 residues. Trimming left V 1 base short and J 5 bases short, with 14 bases between. In germline, CDR1 is LGHNA, CDR2 YNFKEQ. CDR3 bases: TGTGCCAGCAGCCAAGTTTGGGGGATGTCGGAGACCCAGTACTTC. It codes for CASSQVWGMSETQYF.

Judged by abundance, this clonotype is medium-sized. The V gene is TRBV11-2, the J gene TRBJ2-7, with 8 bases identical to TRBD2. V dropped 5 bases and J dropped 4; count of bases not matched to a gene: 4. This CDR3 is built from 13 residues. Per germline, CDR1 SGHAT and CDR2 FQNNGV. Here the CDR3 reads CASSPAGAYEQYF. DNA for the CDR3: TGTGCCAGCAGCCCAGCGGGGGCGTACGAGCAGTACTTC.

By its share, this clonotype is medium-sized. The rearrangement links TRBV20-1 to TRBJ1-2; D is ambiguous. Germline values: CDR1 DFQATT, CDR2 SNEGSKA (reference sequence). Trimming pared 2 bases from V and 4 bases from J, leaving 11 bases between. The CDR3 contains 13 residues. CDR3 residues: CSARLGSGYGYTF. For the CDR3, the DNA is TGCAGTGCTAGACTGGGGTCGGGCTATGGCTACACCTTC.

Details on this clonotype: Germline is not matched at one junction end, which may reflect a read error. This chain uses TRBV12-3 or TRBV12-4 with TRBJ2-2; tentatively, D is TRBD2 (5 bases). This CDR3 region has 16 residues. CDR3 coding DNA: TGTGCCAGCAGCAACCTGAACAACGGGAACACCGGGGAGCTGTATTTT. Protein product: CASSNLNNGNTGELYF.

Worth noting for this clonotype: A read error is possible here, since a much larger clone lies one base away. The chain couples TRBV6-6 to TRBJ2-2, with D possibly matching TRBD1 (6 bases). V was shortened by 8 bases and J by 9 bases, with 22 bases between the two germline ends. Germline V CDR1 and CDR2: MNHNY, SVGAGI (reference sequence). The CDR3 spans 15 residues. CDR3 sequence: CASLNSGTSRRELFF. The CDR3 coding sequence is TGTGCCAGCCTAAATTCAGGGACATCACGCCGGGAGCTGTTTTTT.

The chain joins TRBV11-3 to TRBJ2-1, with no clear D. The CDR3 has 14 residues. Germline V gene lookup returns CDR1 SGHNT and CDR2 YENEEA. V lost 6 bases and J 7 bases, leaving 16 bases between the germline ends. The CDR3 region has the DNA TGTGCCAGCAGTCCCAATCCCCTCTATAATGAGCAGTTCTTC. It specifies CASSPNPLYNEQFF. The whole variable domain, remainder taken from reference TRBV11-3 and TRBJ2-1, is EAGVVQSPRYKIIEKKQPVAFWCNPISGHNTLYWYLQNLGQGPELLIRYENEEAVDDSQLPKDRFSAERLKGVDSTLKIQPAELGDSAVYLCASSPNPLYNEQFFGPGTRLTVL.

On this clonotype: Mismatch with germline at one junction end may stem from a read error. The chain combines TRBV6-5 with TRBJ2-7; 8 positions match TRBD2. CDR1 is MNHEY and CDR2 is SVGAGI in the germline V gene. The CDR3 contains 14 residues. CDR3 sequence reads: CATSHSLAAYEQYF. The CDR3, as DNA: TGTGCCACCAGTCACTCACTAGCGGCCTACGAGCAGTATTTC.

This clonotype was found many times. DNA for the CDR3: TGCAGTGCTAGCAACCCGGGAGGGCGGGGAGATACGCAGTATTTT. Encoded protein: CSASNPGGRGDTQYF. The genes are TRBV20-1 and TRBJ2-3, with 8 bases identical to TRBD2. The CDR3 loop spans 15 amino acids. V lost 3 bases and J lost 5; bases outside the gene matches: 10. CDR1 and CDR2 from the germline V gene are DFQATT and SNEGSKA (reference sequence).

This clonotype was recorded many times. V and J are TRBV4-1 and TRBJ1-6; D may be TRBD1 (5 bases). CDR1 is MGHRA and CDR2 is YSYEKL in the germline V gene. The CDR3 is 13 amino acids. V was pared by 8 bases and J by 7 bases, with 12 bases between. CDR3 DNA sequence: TGCGCCAGCTCAGGGAACGTGAATTCACCCCTCCACTTT. Its protein is CASSGNVNSPLHF.

The V and J genes are TRBV20-1 and TRBJ1-4, with D perhaps matching TRBD1 (6 bases). The V end was cut by 2 bases, the J end by 8 bases, with 15 bases between. The germline V gene encodes CDR1 DFQATT and CDR2 SNEGSKA (reference sequence). There are 14 residues in the CDR3. The CDR3 DNA sequence: TGCAGTGCTAGATCACAGGGCGGCCCCGAAAAACTGTTTTTT. This translates into CSARSQGGPEKLFF.

As concerns this clonotype: Being one base from a much bigger clone, this may be a read error. Since the CDR3 does not end with the conserved phenylalanine or tryptophan, this likely comes from a read error. This chain connects TRBV20-1 to TRBJ2-5; TRBD2 agrees at 11 bases. Losses at the gene ends were 3 bases for V and 2 bases for J; bases not matched to a gene: 5. The CDR3 extends over 15 amino acids. Per germline, CDR1 DFQATT and CDR2 SNEGSKA (reference sequence). CDR3 loop: CSARDGTSGQETQYL. The DNA of the CDR3 is TGCAGTGCTAGGGATGGGACTAGCGGACAAGAGACCCAGTACCTC.

The rearrangement uses TRBV5-6 and TRBJ2-7; D is ambiguous. Germline V gene data show CDR1 as SGHDT and CDR2 as YYEEEE. The length of the CDR3 is 15 residues. The V and J ends lost 0 bases and 0 bases respectively, with 10 bases between them. CDR3 protein: CASSLDGRPSYEQYF. The CDR3 DNA sequence: TGTGCCAGCAGCTTGGACGGGCGACCCTCCTACGAGCAGTACTTC.

Regarding this clonotype: This may arise from a read error, as a much more abundant clone is one base away. The V call is TRBV29-1, the J call TRBJ1-2, with 9 bases fitting TRBD1. The CDR3 is made up of 14 amino acids. Germline lookup yields CDR1 SQVTM and CDR2 ANQGSEA. The CDR3 reads CRVAGTGLNYGYTF. The CDR3 DNA reads as TGCAGGGTTGCCGGGACAGGGCTCAACTATGGCTACACCTTC.

Ten or more counts support this clonotype. The chain couples TRBV6-6 to TRBJ2-5, with D perhaps TRBD1 or TRBD2 (5 bases each). This CDR3 has 15 residues. Looked up from germline, CDR1 is MNHNY and CDR2 is SVGAGI (reference sequence). V lost 0 bases and J 7 bases, leaving 15 bases between the germline ends. In nucleotides, the CDR3 is TGTGCCAGCAGTTACTCGTCGGAGGATAGGGGGACCCAGTACTTC. It yields the protein CASSYSSEDRGTQYF.

Concerning this clonotype: A junction boundary mismatches the germline segment, possibly from a read error. The V gene is TRBV12-3 or TRBV12-4, the J gene TRBJ2-1; 8 bases line up with TRBD2. The CDR3 is made up of 12 amino acids. CDR3: CASGLAGNEQFF. CDR3 sequence (DNA): TGTGCCAGCGGTTTAGCGGGGAATGAGCAGTTCTTC.

With respect to this clonotype: A much larger clone differs from this one at a single base, so this may be a read error. The chain employs TRBV5-1 and TRBJ2-5; D might be TRBD2 (6 bases). From germline, CDR1 is SGHRS and CDR2 YFSETQ. The CDR3 runs 15 residues. Trimming removed 4 bases from V and 4 bases from J, with 17 bases in between. This CDR3 reads CASSGSGLLGETQYF. The CDR3 bases are TGCGCCAGCAGCGGATCCGGACTATTGGGAGAGACCCAGTACTTC.

On this clonotype: It may be a read error: a sequence one base away is much more abundant. The chain joins TRBV20-1 to TRBJ2-3; 9 positions agree with TRBD2. Germline V gene sequence: CDR1 DFQATT, CDR2 SNEGSKA (reference sequence). The CDR3 sequence is 16 residues long. The CDR3 loop is CSARDYLAGSTDTQFF. Written as DNA, the CDR3 is TGCAGTGCTAGAGATTACCTAGCGGGGAGCACAGATACGCAGTTTTTT.

On this clonotype: A read error is possible here, since a much larger clone lies one base away. J is TRBJ2-7 and V is TRBV5-1; 8 bases line up with TRBD2. J gave up 3 bases and V 9 bases, and 5 bases lay outside the gene matches. CDR3 length: 12 amino acids. Germline CDR1 and CDR2: SGHRS and YFSETQ. Here the CDR3 reads CANSREGYEQYF. CDR3 bases: TGCGCCAACAGTCGGGAGGGCTACGAGCAGTACTTC.

About this clonotype itself: The junction departs from the called germline gene at one end, perhaps through a read error. The V gene is TRBV11-1, the J gene TRBJ2-2; 10 bases are shared with TRBD2. The CDR3 totals 17 residues. The germline V gene encodes CDR1 SGHAT and CDR2 FQDESV (reference sequence). The CDR3: CVSSPGLARANTVELFF. The CDR3 DNA sequence: TGTGTCAGCAGCCCGGGACTAGCGCGAGCGAACACCGTGGAGCTGTTTTTT.

Points on this clonotype: The junction does not match germline at one end; this may be a read error. V usage is TRBV20-1 and J usage is TRBJ2-2; D is perhaps TRBD2 (5 bases). This CDR3 comprises 16 residues. Looked up from germline, CDR1 is DFQATT and CDR2 is SNEGSKA (reference sequence). The CDR3 DNA is TGCAGTGTTAGAGATGAAAAACGGGGTAACACAGGGGAGCTGTTTTTT. Translated, it gives CSVRDEKRGNTGELFF.

The chain recombines TRBV4-1 with TRBJ1-5; no definite D call. Trimming shortened V by 0 bases and J by 8 bases, and 20 bases separated the two germline ends. The CDR3 has 17 amino acids. Germline CDR1 reads MGHRA; CDR2 reads YSYEKL. CDR3 DNA: TGCGCCAGCAGCCAAGATTTTGGCGGAGGGCGAGGAGAGCCCCAGCATTTT. This gives the protein CASSQDFGGGRGEPQHF.

In the case of this clonotype: Given the absence of the conserved phenylalanine or tryptophan at the CDR3 end, a read error is likely. The V and J genes are TRBV20-1 and TRBJ2-1; TRBD2 matches at 9 bases. Losses at the gene ends were 6 bases for V and 8 bases for J; bases not matched to a gene: 14. The CDR3 spans 15 residues. From germline, CDR1 is DFQATT and CDR2 SNEGSKA (reference sequence). The CDR3 loop is CSALTGTSIIHEQFI. The DNA of the CDR3 is TGCAGTGCCCTGACCGGGACTAGCATTATCCATGAGCAGTTCATC.

About this clonotype itself: A single base separates this from a much larger clone, so it may be a read error. The genes are TRBV20-1 and TRBJ1-5, with D perhaps matching TRBD1 (5 bases). Germline V gives CDR1 DFQATT, CDR2 SNEGSKA (reference sequence). This CDR3 has 12 residues. The CDR3 spells CNASRVNQPQHF. The CDR3 DNA follows: TGCAATGCTAGCAGGGTGAATCAGCCCCAGCATTTT.

This clonotype was seen a handful of times. The J gene is TRBJ1-2, the V gene TRBV5-4, with D unclear. With 4 bases removed from V and 8 bases from J, the gap between germline ends came to 15 bases. The germline CDR1 and CDR2 sequences are SGHNT and YYREEE (reference sequence). The CDR3 sequence is 13 residues long. The CDR3 region has the DNA TGTGCCAGCAGCCCGGGCAGAGAGATCGGCTACACCTTC. It codes for CASSPGREIGYTF.

As to this clonotype: A much larger clone is a single base away; this may be a read error. The rearrangement joins TRBV6-5 to TRBJ1-1; no firm D call. Germline V gene sequence: CDR1 MNHEY, CDR2 SVGAGI. This CDR3 has 13 residues. CDR3 nucleotides: TGTGCCAGCAGTACGGACGTGAACACTGAAGCTATCTTT. Its translation: CASSTDVNTEAIF.

V gene TRBV15 combines with J gene TRBJ1-5; D unresolved. Trimming took off 4 bases at V and 0 bases at J, with 7 bases between the two ends. The CDR3 is made up of 14 amino acids. Germline values: CDR1 LNHNV, CDR2 YYDKDF (reference sequence). The CDR3 reads CATSMGGSNQPQHF. The CDR3 nucleotides are TGTGCCACCAGCATGGGCGGTAGCAATCAGCCCCAGCATTTT. The whole variable domain, remainder taken from reference TRBV15 and TRBJ1-5, is DAMVIQNPRYQVTQFGKPVTLSCSQTLNHNVMYWYQQKSSQAPKLLFHYYDKDFNNEADTPDNFQSRRPNTSFCFLDIRSPGLGDTAMYLCATSMGGSNQPQHFGDGTRLSIL.

About this clonotype itself: A junction end diverges from the germline sequence, so it may reflect a read error. The V call is TRBV4-1, the J call TRBJ2-7; TRBD2 aligns across 7 bases. Per the germline V gene, CDR1 is MGHRA and CDR2 is YSYEKL. This CDR3 is built from 16 residues. CDR3 bases: TGCGCCAGTAGCCAAGATGAGACGGGAGGTACGTACAAGCAGTGCTTC. Translation: CASSQDETGGTYKQCF.

Comments on this clonotype: The conserved final phenylalanine or tryptophan is absent from the CDR3, which likely points to a read error. This chain uses TRBV29-1 with TRBJ1-2; D gene unclear. The CDR3 extends over 12 amino acids. V gave up 0 bases and J gave up 2 bases, with 4 bases separating them. Looked up from germline, CDR1 is SQVTM and CDR2 is ANQGSEA. CDR3 nucleotide sequence: TGCAGCGTTGAAGAGTTCAACTATGGCTACACCATT. Translated, it gives CSVEEFNYGYTI.

As to this clonotype: Mismatch with germline at one junction end may stem from a read error. The chain has TRBV11-2 and TRBJ2-5; D gene ambiguous. CDR3 length: 12 residues. Germline CDR1 and CDR2: SGHAT and FQNNGV. In nucleotides, the CDR3 is TGTACCAGCAGCTTCCAGCTCGAGATCCAGTACTTC. Amino acids: CTSSFQLEIQYF.

Details on this clonotype: Being one base from a much bigger clone, this may be a read error. The V gene is TRBV29-1, the J gene TRBJ1-5; TRBD1 matches 7 bases. The germline CDR1 and CDR2 sequences are SQVTM and ANQGSEA. The CDR3 spans 12 residues. CDR3 in DNA: TGCAACGTTGGACAGGTGAATCAGCCCCAGCATTTT. It translates to CNVGQVNQPQHF.